The following is a T cell receptor beta chain sequence with its context. This entry comes from a study of shared clonotypes between healthy human individuals. Looking at the study overall: Researchers drew samples from two women and a few men aged 18 to 49.

This CDR3 is built from 13 residues. V was pared by 7 bases and J by 4 bases, with 12 bases between. Germline V gene data show CDR1 as MDHEN and CDR2 as SYDVKM. Profiling relied on immunoSEQ multiplex PCR, and the TCRdb table lists in-frame clones only, not all of them. The sample consists of roughly 650,000 clones, 97% of them appearing once. What was sequenced was naive CD4+ T cells sorted from blood. As to subset: CD45RA+ positively selected. The rearrangement joins TRBV28 to TRBJ2-3; weak D call: TRBD2 (6 bases). The receptor comes from a woman in her thirties in good health. This CDR3 reads CASKDGSSDTQYF. CDR3 DNA sequence: TGTGCCAGCAAAGACGGGAGTTCAGATACGCAGTATTTT.